This T cell receptor beta chain is from a study of regulatory T cells in long-lasting Graves disease. In this sample, this clonotype turned up many times. Construction of TCR beta libraries relied on iRepertoire HTBI primers and on Arm-PCR targeting CDR3 regions. In TCRdb, the multiplex PCR reads were re-called with MiXCR into one record per CDR3 protein. The sample records 700,000 or so distinct CDR3 sequences, 25% to 35% being singletons. The CDR3 runs 13 residues. Trimming pared 5 bases from V and 3 bases from J, leaving 11 bases between. Time point of the sample: persistent/refractory GD, antithyroid drugs over 5 years with positive TRAb. There was RNA extracted from PBMCs, and the TCR library was made from it.

This receptor was taken from a female donor with Graves disease. V is TRBV12-3 or TRBV12-4 and J is TRBJ2-7; D is unclear. The sequencing here drew on peripheral blood mononuclear cells (PBMCs), taken when the disease was refractory, from a patient treated with antithyroid drugs. CDR3 nucleotide sequence: TGTGCCAGCAGTGATAACGGGTTCTACGAGCAGTACTTC. Translating it yields CASSDNGFYEQYF.